The 3 T cell receptor beta chains given below trace back to one sample, sequenced in a study of cytomegalovirus exposure and HLA in healthy donors (dated by TCRdb to 2017 to 2019). Library construction relied on the immunoSEQ multiplex PCR assay. For the multiplex PCR, a mixture combining 60 forward primers for TCR Vbeta segments and 13 reverse primers for TCR Jbeta segments was used. TCRdb limited this immuneACCESS table to in-frame rearrangements with V and J called. A share of clones is missing; checked studies link under half to unresolved V genes, and the rest is unexplained. This sample lists roughly 130,000 clones; approximately 72% were detected once. The ten largest clones take up around 6% of the sample. Specimen: PBMCs. The receptors stem from a woman aged 55-69 years in good health and CMV-seronegative.

The chain couples TRBV27 to TRBJ1-5, with TRBD1 matching over 7 bases. The CDR3 contains 18 residues. Per the germline V gene, CDR1 is MNHEY and CDR2 is SMNVEV (reference sequence). Losses at the gene ends were 6 bases for V and 2 bases for J; bases not matched to a gene: 16. CDR3 loop: CASSPGKGAVRGNQPQHF. CDR3 nucleotide sequence: TGTGCCAGCAGCCCAGGGAAGGGGGCTGTCAGGGGCAATCAGCCCCAGCATTTT.

The chain combines TRBV7-3 with TRBJ1-1, with TRBD1 matching over 9 bases. V gave up 2 bases and J gave up 5 bases; unmatched junction bases: 6. This CDR3 has 15 residues. In germline, CDR1 is SGHTA, CDR2 FQGTGA. DNA of the CDR3: TGTGCCAGCAGCTTAGACAGGGGGAGTAGTACTGAAGCTTTCTTT. It encodes CASSLDRGSSTEAFF. The full variable domain, with the rest looked up from reference TRBV7-3 and TRBJ1-1, is GAGVSQTPSNKVTEKGKYVELRCDPISGHTALYWYRQSLGQGPEFLIYFQGTGAADDSGLPNDRFFAVRPEGSVSTLKIQRTERGDSAVYLCASSLDRGSSTEAFFGQGTRLTVV.

The rearrangement joins TRBV2 to TRBJ1-4; 12 nucleotides agree with TRBD1. The germline V gene encodes CDR1 SNHLY and CDR2 FYNNEI. There are 15 residues in the CDR3. V gave up 4 bases and J gave up 8 bases; unmatched junction bases: 5. CDR3 coding DNA: TGTGCCAGCAGTGGGGACAGGGGGCGCGGAGAAAAACTGTTTTTT. Translating it yields CASSGDRGRGEKLFF.